A selection of T cell receptor beta chains follows, all from one sample in a study of blood T cell repertoires in COVID-19. Repertoires were generated with immunoSEQ multiplex PCR, while TCRdb's copy carries only in-frame clones and drops some. The sample lists 150,000 to 200,000 clones, around 92% occurring once. Sample: PBMCs or T cells enriched from blood (not recorded which). Receptor source: a woman aged 18-29 years who had recovered from COVID-19. The CDR3 runs from the conserved cysteine through the conserved F or W. Fields, in order: CDR3 protein, D gene, CDR3 length, V gene. D genes are given only for firm matches.

CAIWAGRTDTQYF	-	13	TRBV10-3
CASSPGLAGVSDTQYF	TRBD2	16	TRBV18
CALRVGRDDEAFF	-	13	TRBV10-3
CAWDRASDTQYF	TRBD1	12	TRBV30
CASSGGQGTNYGYTF	TRBD1	15	TRBV5-1
CASSLVGLANSPLHF	-	15	TRBV7-6
CASSVDQAETDEQYF	-	15	TRBV9
CASSRTGEQYF	-	11	TRBV6-5
CAWGTPNQPQHF	-	12	TRBV30
CASSRGLPGISGNTIYF	-	17	TRBV3-1/TRBV3-2
CASSFWGDQPQHF	-	13	TRBV27
CASSRPGVQETQYF	-	14	TRBV2
CASKKTESYEQYF	-	13	TRBV19
CATGGRGDTEAFF	-	13	TRBV6-5
CASSESGGSSYNEQFF	TRBD2	16	TRBV10-1
CSVVESGRGSNYEQYF	-	16	TRBV29-1
CASSAPGLPPPYNEQFF	-	17	TRBV7-9
CASSYSEAGGFYGYTF	TRBD1	16	TRBV6-2/TRBV6-3
CASSAGGNEQFF	-	12	TRBV9
CASSQDTGSRVNSPLHF	-	17	TRBV4-2
CASRTGDGYTF	-	11	TRBV27
CASSPYYRDSGNTIYF	-	16	TRBV3-1/TRBV3-2
CASSAVSGNTIYF	-	13	TRBV9
CASSPGTGGLTGYTF	TRBD1	15	TRBV5-1
CASSIARTENTEAFF	-	15	TRBV19
CASSKLAGGRRNEQFF	TRBD2	16	TRBV28
CASSPTGNNQPQHF	TRBD1	14	TRBV5-1
CASGLVTGREDVDNQPQHF	-	19	TRBV12-5
CASSPGSRALKETQYF	-	16	TRBV5-4
CASTTDSYNSPLHF	-	14	TRBV2
CASSEFDRWSPLHF	-	14	TRBV6-1
CASSAFQGGTEAFF	-	14	TRBV9
CATSDLPSSGGARNTQYF	TRBD2	18	TRBV24-1
CSVGQSFPEKLFF	-	13	TRBV29-1
CASSFWTGQETQYF	TRBD1	14	TRBV7-2